This is a list of T cell receptor beta chains from one sample in a study of blood T cell repertoires in COVID-19. Sequencing used immunoSEQ multiplex PCR; TCRdb keeps in-frame clones, though not all of them. This sample carries about 390,000 clones, approximately 89% of them seen once, and the ten largest clones take about 2%. Sequencing was done on a sample of peripheral blood. Every receptor here comes from a woman aged 60-70 years with COVID-19, enrolled during active disease. CDR3s include the opening cysteine and the closing phenylalanine or tryptophan. Each record gives: D gene, V gene, clone size, J gene, CDR3 protein, CDR3 DNA. D genes are given only for firm matches. Some rows mark clone size as missing; the rest say once, few, many or name a class of expanded clone.

d_call: NA
v_call: TRBV3-1/TRBV3-2
clone_size: NA
j_call: TRBJ1-3
cdr3_aa: CASSLQVHSGNTIYF
cdr3_nt: TGTGCCAGCAGCCTACAGGTCCACTCTGGAAACACCATATATTTT

d_call: NA
v_call: TRBV3-1/TRBV3-2
clone_size: NA
j_call: TRBJ1-1
cdr3_aa: CASSQSGANTEAFF
cdr3_nt: TGTGCCAGCAGCCAATCAGGGGCGAACACTGAAGCTTTCTTT

d_call: TRBD1
v_call: TRBV5-1
clone_size: once
j_call: TRBJ2-7
cdr3_aa: CASSLMPGQSYEQYF
cdr3_nt: TGCGCCAGCAGTTTGATGCCGGGACAGAGCTACGAGCAGTACTTC

d_call: TRBD1
v_call: TRBV9
clone_size: NA
j_call: TRBJ2-5
cdr3_aa: CASSPPGQVQETQYF
cdr3_nt: TGTGCCAGCAGCCCTCCGGGACAGGTCCAAGAGACCCAGTACTTC

d_call: NA
v_call: TRBV19
clone_size: NA
j_call: TRBJ2-6
cdr3_aa: CASSGAVGGRSGANVLTF
cdr3_nt: TGTGCCAGTAGTGGAGCGGTCGGCGGCCGCTCTGGGGCCAACGTCCTGACTTTC

d_call: NA
v_call: TRBV10-3
clone_size: NA
j_call: TRBJ2-1
cdr3_aa: CAISGLGDFSYNEQFF
cdr3_nt: TGTGCCATCAGTGGCCTAGGTGACTTCTCCTACAATGAGCAGTTCTTC

d_call: NA
v_call: TRBV28
clone_size: NA
j_call: TRBJ1-5
cdr3_aa: CASSLAGAGPNQPQHF
cdr3_nt: TGTGCCAGCAGTTTAGCAGGGGCTGGCCCCAATCAGCCCCAGCATTTT

d_call: TRBD2
v_call: TRBV10-3
clone_size: NA
j_call: TRBJ2-3
cdr3_aa: CAISVAGARTDTQYF
cdr3_nt: TGTGCCATCAGTGTAGCGGGGGCCCGCACAGATACGCAGTATTTT

d_call: TRBD1
v_call: TRBV24-1
clone_size: NA
j_call: TRBJ2-5
cdr3_aa: CATSDLGQEVETQYF
cdr3_nt: TGTGCCACCAGTGACTTGGGACAGGAGGTAGAGACCCAGTACTTC

d_call: NA
v_call: TRBV28
clone_size: NA
j_call: TRBJ1-5
cdr3_aa: CASSTGKGNQPQHF
cdr3_nt: TGTGCCAGCAGTACAGGGAAAGGTAATCAGCCCCAGCATTTT

d_call: TRBD2
v_call: TRBV7-9
clone_size: NA
j_call: TRBJ2-3
cdr3_aa: CASLGTSGGTDTQYF
cdr3_nt: TGTGCCAGCTTAGGGACTAGCGGGGGGACAGATACGCAGTATTTT

d_call: NA
v_call: TRBV5-1
clone_size: NA
j_call: TRBJ2-2
cdr3_aa: CASGPAEQNTGELFF
cdr3_nt: TGCGCCAGCGGCCCGGCGGAGCAGAACACCGGGGAGCTGTTTTTT

d_call: TRBD1
v_call: TRBV18
clone_size: NA
j_call: TRBJ2-3
cdr3_aa: CASKGTGGTDTQYF
cdr3_nt: TGTGCCAGTAAGGGGACAGGGGGCACAGATACGCAGTATTTT

d_call: NA
v_call: TRBV11-2
clone_size: NA
j_call: TRBJ1-6
cdr3_aa: CASSWGGRGNSPLHF
cdr3_nt: TGTGCCAGCAGCTGGGGGGGAAGGGGTAATTCACCCCTCCACTTT

d_call: TRBD1
v_call: TRBV5-8
clone_size: NA
j_call: TRBJ1-5
cdr3_aa: CASSSRGRGNQPQHF
cdr3_nt: TGTGCCAGCAGCTCCAGGGGGCGAGGCAATCAGCCCCAGCATTTT

d_call: TRBD1
v_call: TRBV7-3
clone_size: NA
j_call: TRBJ2-3
cdr3_aa: CASSPRTGGGTDTQYF
cdr3_nt: TGTGCCAGCAGCCCAAGGACAGGGGGAGGCACAGATACGCAGTATTTT

d_call: TRBD1
v_call: TRBV3-1/TRBV3-2
clone_size: NA
j_call: TRBJ1-4
cdr3_aa: CASSQRQGNEKLFF
cdr3_nt: TGTGCCAGCAGCCAACGACAGGGAAATGAAAAACTGTTTTTT

d_call: TRBD2
v_call: TRBV5-4
clone_size: NA
j_call: TRBJ2-1
cdr3_aa: CASSLAGLAAYNEQFF
cdr3_nt: TGTGCCAGCAGCTTGGCGGGACTAGCAGCCTACAATGAGCAGTTCTTC

d_call: TRBD2
v_call: TRBV28
clone_size: NA
j_call: TRBJ2-3
cdr3_aa: CASSSIVAGSTDTQYF
cdr3_nt: TGTGCCAGCAGCTCGATAGTAGCGGGGAGCACAGATACGCAGTATTTT

d_call: NA
v_call: TRBV7-8
clone_size: few
j_call: TRBJ1-5
cdr3_aa: CASSLHGQAPMRPQHF
cdr3_nt: TGTGCCAGCAGCTTACACGGCCAGGCCCCAATGAGGCCCCAGCATTTT

d_call: NA
v_call: TRBV9
clone_size: NA
j_call: TRBJ2-1
cdr3_aa: CASSVKTQTGNEQFF
cdr3_nt: TGTGCCAGCAGCGTGAAAACCCAGACAGGCAATGAGCAGTTCTTC

d_call: TRBD2
v_call: TRBV19
clone_size: NA
j_call: TRBJ2-5
cdr3_aa: CASSKRLAGGQETQYF
cdr3_nt: TGTGCCAGTAGTAAACGACTAGCGGGGGGACAAGAGACCCAGTACTTC

d_call: TRBD1
v_call: TRBV5-1
clone_size: NA
j_call: TRBJ1-1
cdr3_aa: CASSLELEGAGTEAFF
cdr3_nt: TGCGCCAGCAGCTTGGAGTTGGAGGGGGCCGGCACTGAAGCTTTCTTT

d_call: NA
v_call: TRBV6-6
clone_size: NA
j_call: TRBJ2-3
cdr3_aa: CASSPLGFSSADTQYF
cdr3_nt: TGTGCCAGCAGTCCCCTCGGGTTCTCCAGCGCAGATACGCAGTATTTT

d_call: TRBD1
v_call: TRBV2
clone_size: NA
j_call: TRBJ1-5
cdr3_aa: CASKADRAGNQPQHF
cdr3_nt: TGTGCCAGCAAAGCCGACAGGGCTGGCAATCAGCCCCAGCATTTT

d_call: TRBD1
v_call: TRBV19
clone_size: NA
j_call: TRBJ2-1
cdr3_aa: CASSGQGILNEQFF
cdr3_nt: TGTGCCAGTAGTGGACAGGGTATATTAAATGAGCAGTTCTTC

d_call: NA
v_call: TRBV6-6
clone_size: NA
j_call: TRBJ1-2
cdr3_aa: CASTSQLDYGYTF
cdr3_nt: TGTGCCAGTACATCACAGCTGGATTATGGCTACACCTTC

d_call: NA
v_call: TRBV4-1
clone_size: NA
j_call: TRBJ1-2
cdr3_aa: CASSRRGDPYGYTF
cdr3_nt: TGCGCCAGCAGCCGAAGGGGCGACCCCTATGGCTACACCTTC

d_call: NA
v_call: TRBV4-2
clone_size: NA
j_call: TRBJ2-7
cdr3_aa: CASSQVRGGNYEQYF
cdr3_nt: TGTGCCAGCAGCCAAGTAAGGGGGGGGAACTACGAGCAGTACTTC

d_call: TRBD1
v_call: TRBV2
clone_size: NA
j_call: TRBJ1-1
cdr3_aa: CASRGQGWDTEAFF
cdr3_nt: TGTGCCAGCAGAGGACAGGGATGGGACACTGAAGCTTTCTTT

d_call: NA
v_call: TRBV6-1
clone_size: few
j_call: TRBJ1-3
cdr3_aa: CASSGPWGGPDGNTIYF
cdr3_nt: TGTGCCAGCAGTGGACCGTGGGGGGGGCCAGACGGAAACACCATATATTTT

d_call: NA
v_call: TRBV11-3
clone_size: NA
j_call: TRBJ2-6
cdr3_aa: CASSPFRANVLTF
cdr3_nt: TGTGCCAGCAGCCCCTTTAGGGCCAACGTCCTGACTTTC

d_call: NA
v_call: TRBV28
clone_size: NA
j_call: TRBJ1-1
cdr3_aa: CASSRVMNTEAFF
cdr3_nt: TGTGCCAGCAGTCGGGTTATGAACACTGAAGCTTTCTTT

d_call: NA
v_call: TRBV5-1
clone_size: NA
j_call: TRBJ2-5
cdr3_aa: CASSYQETQYF
cdr3_nt: TGCGCCAGCTCGTACCAAGAGACCCAGTACTTC

d_call: TRBD2
v_call: TRBV28
clone_size: NA
j_call: TRBJ2-1
cdr3_aa: CASRGSGADSYNEQFF
cdr3_nt: TGTGCCAGCAGAGGAAGCGGGGCCGATTCCTACAATGAGCAGTTCTTC

d_call: NA
v_call: TRBV30
clone_size: few
j_call: TRBJ1-5
cdr3_aa: CAWSGQLNNQPQHF
cdr3_nt: TGTGCCTGGTCAGGACAGCTAAACAATCAGCCCCAGCATTTT

d_call: TRBD1
v_call: TRBV19
clone_size: NA
j_call: TRBJ1-2
cdr3_aa: CASMRTGGDYGYTF
cdr3_nt: TGTGCCAGTATGAGGACAGGGGGCGACTATGGCTACACCTTC

d_call: NA
v_call: TRBV27
clone_size: NA
j_call: TRBJ1-1
cdr3_aa: CASKSGRTEAFF
cdr3_nt: TGTGCCAGCAAGTCGGGGAGGACTGAAGCTTTCTTT

d_call: NA
v_call: TRBV20-1
clone_size: once
j_call: TRBJ1-2
cdr3_aa: CSAKGIYGYTF
cdr3_nt: TGCAGTGCTAAGGGGATCTATGGCTACACCTTC

d_call: TRBD1
v_call: TRBV7-2
clone_size: NA
j_call: TRBJ2-7
cdr3_aa: CASSNPGQGRYEQYF
cdr3_nt: TGTGCCAGCAGCAATCCGGGACAGGGGCGCTACGAGCAGTACTTC

d_call: TRBD1
v_call: TRBV5-1
clone_size: NA
j_call: TRBJ2-2
cdr3_aa: CASGAETGAGELFF
cdr3_nt: TGCGCCAGTGGGGCCGAGACAGGGGCCGGGGAGCTGTTTTTT

d_call: NA
v_call: TRBV11-3
clone_size: NA
j_call: TRBJ1-1
cdr3_aa: CASSPGGGLNTEAFF
cdr3_nt: TGTGCCAGCAGCCCCGGGGGAGGGCTGAACACTGAAGCTTTCTTT

d_call: NA
v_call: TRBV10-2
clone_size: NA
j_call: TRBJ2-7
cdr3_aa: CASSQSAAFEQYF
cdr3_nt: TGCGCCAGTAGCCAGTCAGCGGCTTTTGAGCAGTACTTC

d_call: NA
v_call: TRBV6-2/TRBV6-3
clone_size: few
j_call: TRBJ1-1
cdr3_aa: CASSFQGSNTEAFF
cdr3_nt: TGTGCCAGCAGTTTTCAGGGTTCGAACACTGAAGCTTTCTTT